These 30 T cell receptor beta chains were all obtained from the same sample, sequenced in a study of T cells in Graves' hyperthyroidism and ophthalmopathy. The CDR3 regions of TCR beta were amplified from RNA transcripts. The HTBI primer set served for first-round RT-PCR of the TCR CDR3. Using its own MiXCR run on the multiplex PCR reads, TCRdb lists one record per CDR3 protein. Of 700,000 to 850,000 distinct CDR3 sequences listed, approximately 40% are singletons. Sequencing used blood. These receptors were collected from a woman aged 40 to 49 with Graves' hyperthyroidism.

This clonotype has at least ten counts. The rearrangement joins TRBV7-8 to TRBJ1-1; D uncertain. Between the trimmed V and J ends, which lost 3 bases and 1 base, there was a span of 6 bases. The CDR3 covers 13 residues. CDR1 is SGHVS, CDR2 FQNEAQ, per germline. The CDR3 nucleotides read TGTGCCAGCAGCTTCGTTGGGAACACTGAAGCTTTCTTT. Its translation is CASSFVGNTEAFF.

V usage is TRBV7-2 and J usage is TRBJ1-5, with 9 bases aligning to TRBD1. With V trimmed by 8 bases and J by 8 bases, 10 bases remained unmatched. Per the germline V gene, CDR1 is SGHTA and CDR2 is FQGNSA. The CDR3 consists of 14 residues. The CDR3 coding sequence is TGTGCCAGCGTCCGGGACAGGGAAGTTGAGCCCCAGCATTTT. Translation gives CASVRDREVEPQHF.

As to this clonotype: Sequence at one end of the junction differs from germline and may be a read error. V gene TRBV20-1 combines with J gene TRBJ2-5; 11 positions match TRBD2. Germline V CDR1 and CDR2: DFQATT, SNEGSKA (reference sequence). The CDR3 is 13 residues long. This chain's CDR3 is CSARDLAGGSEFF. The CDR3 region has the DNA TGCAGTGCTAGAGATCTAGCGGGAGGTTCAGAGTTCTTC.

This clonotype was observed a few times. V gene TRBV6-1 combines with J gene TRBJ1-2, with 8 bases identical to TRBD1. The CDR3 spans 14 residues. Per germline, CDR1 MNHNS and CDR2 SASEGT. With 7 bases clipped from V and 3 bases from J, the junction kept 7 bases outside the gene matches. The CDR3 region is CASKGQVLHYGYTF. CDR3 nucleotide sequence: TGTGCCAGCAAGGGACAGGTGCTGCACTATGGCTACACCTTC.

This clonotype was detected many times. This chain links TRBV10-3 with TRBJ2-2; a weak D match, TRBD1 (6 bases). CDR1 and CDR2 from the germline V gene are ENHRY and SYGVKD. This CDR3 region has 14 residues. V lost 6 bases and J 3 bases, leaving 11 bases between the germline ends. DNA of the CDR3: TGTGCCATCAGGATTAGGACAGACACCGGGGAGCTGTTTTTT. This codes for CAIRIRTDTGELFF.

This clonotype was seen ten or more times. The chain has TRBV20-1 and TRBJ2-7; tentatively, D is TRBD1 (6 bases). Trimming removed 0 bases from V and 0 bases from J, with 15 bases in between. Germline CDR1 reads DFQATT; CDR2 reads SNEGSKA (reference sequence). The CDR3 is made up of 16 amino acids. The CDR3 loop reads CSARDLIRDNSYEQYF. CDR3 bases: TGCAGTGCTAGAGATCTCATACGGGACAACTCCTACGAGCAGTACTTC.

The chain recombines TRBV7-2 with TRBJ2-7; 7 bases are a match to TRBD2. Germline trimming cut 8 bases from V and 7 bases from J; bases unmatched to any gene: 17. Germline-derived CDR1 and CDR2 are SGHTA and FQGNSA. The CDR3 length is 15 residues. This chain's CDR3 is CASSPPSGKDREQYF. The CDR3 DNA reads TGTGCCAGCTCACCACCGAGCGGGAAGGATAGGGAGCAGTACTTC.

Of note for this clonotype: This may stem from a read error, because a much larger clone lies one nucleotide away. The chain combines TRBV7-2 with TRBJ1-1; D is uncertain. CDR3 length: 13 amino acids. In germline, CDR1 is SGHTA, CDR2 FQGNSA. The CDR3 DNA sequence: TGTGCCAGCAGCTTCTCAGCGAACACTGAAGCTCTCTTT. Translating it yields CASSFSANTEALF.

This clonotype was picked up many times. This rearrangement joins TRBV6-5 to TRBJ1-5; D gene uncertain. Looked up from germline, CDR1 is MNHEY and CDR2 is SVGAGI. The CDR3 consists of 13 residues. Trimming removed 8 bases from V and 5 bases from J, with 13 bases in between. The CDR3 DNA is TGTGCCAGCCGGAGGGCGTATGATCAGCCCCAGCATTTT. Its protein product is CASRRAYDQPQHF.

This clonotype was recorded at least ten times. This chain uses TRBV2 with TRBJ1-5; 8 bases fit TRBD1. Germline V gene data show CDR1 as SNHLY and CDR2 as FYNNEI. V was clipped by 6 bases and J by 3 bases; unmatched bases: 7. The CDR3 contains 15 residues. As DNA, the CDR3 is TGTGCCAGCAGCACAGGACAGGGCCTCAATCAGCCCCAGCATTTT. Translating it yields CASSTGQGLNQPQHF.

As concerns this clonotype: An end of the junction differs from the germline gene, which may be a read error. The chain recombines TRBV5-1 with TRBJ2-7; 7 positions agree with TRBD1. The CDR3 extends over 13 amino acids. CDR1 is SGHRS and CDR2 is YFSETQ in the germline V gene. CDR3 sequence (DNA): TGTGCCAGCAGCTTGGCAACAGGGGACGAGCAGTACTTC. Residues: CASSLATGDEQYF.

As regards this clonotype: Compared with germline, one end of the junction differs, possibly owing to a read error. The V gene is TRBV19, the J gene TRBJ1-1; D possibly corresponds to TRBD1 (5 bases). The germline V gene has CDR1 LNHDA and CDR2 SQIVND (reference sequence). The CDR3 sequence is 14 residues long. DNA of the CDR3: TGTGCCAGTAGTATACAGGGCAGGAACGCTGAAGCTTTCTTT. Translated, it gives CASSIQGRNAEAFF.

Many counts were recorded for this clonotype. For the CDR3, the DNA is TGTGCCAGCAGCGTAGGGTCGCAAAACACCATATATTTT. Its translation is CASSVGSQNTIYF. This chain links TRBV9 with TRBJ1-3; D is undetermined. From germline, CDR1 is SGDLS and CDR2 YYNGEE. The CDR3 spans 13 residues. Trimming removed 0 bases at V and 6 bases at J, with 7 bases between.

This clonotype was seen at least ten times. J is TRBJ1-5 and V is TRBV6-6, with D unresolved. The CDR3 contains 14 residues. Germline V gene data show CDR1 as MNHNY and CDR2 as SVGAGI (reference sequence). With 6 bases removed from V and 0 bases from J, the gap between germline ends came to 9 bases. Here the CDR3 reads CASSGGPSNQPQHF. The CDR3 DNA reads as TGTGCCAGCAGCGGCGGCCCTAGCAATCAGCCCCAGCATTTT.

This clonotype was seen at least ten times. The V and J genes are TRBV7-9 and TRBJ2-7, with D perhaps given as TRBD1 or TRBD2 (5 bases each). This CDR3 has 14 residues. The V gene's germline CDR1 is SEHNR and CDR2 FQNEAQ (reference sequence). Trimming stripped 5 bases from V and 7 bases from J, with 18 bases between. CDR3 sequence (DNA): TGTGCCAGCAGCAAGTCCGGGACGGTCTTAGAGCAGTACTTC. Encoded protein: CASSKSGTVLEQYF.

This clonotype turned up a few times. The chain has TRBV12-3 or TRBV12-4 and TRBJ2-5; 12 bases agree with TRBD2. V was pared by 5 bases and J by 0 bases, with 10 bases of the junction left unmatched. The CDR3 is 18 residues long. CDR3 sequence: CASSLSSGGVLYQETQYF. DNA for the CDR3: TGTGCCAGCAGTCTATCTAGCGGGGGGGTTTTATACCAAGAGACCCAGTACTTC.

This chain links TRBV6-5 with TRBJ2-7; TRBD1 is a possible D gene (5 bases). The CDR3 is 12 residues long. Germline assignment: CDR1 MNHEY and CDR2 SVGAGI. V was pared by 8 bases and J by 5 bases, with 13 bases between. The CDR3 coding sequence is TGTGCCAGCTCCTCGACAGCCAACGAGCAGTACTTC. Encoded protein: CASSSTANEQYF.

This clonotype has at least ten counts. V gene TRBV10-3 combines with J gene TRBJ1-1, with 8 bases lining up with TRBD1. Germline assignment: CDR1 ENHRY and CDR2 SYGVKD. The CDR3 consists of 16 residues. The trim removed 8 bases at V and 4 bases at J, leaving 15 bases unmatched. The CDR3 loop reads CAIGLSVTGVVTEAFF. The CDR3 coding sequence is TGTGCCATCGGTTTATCTGTGACAGGGGTCGTCACTGAAGCTTTCTTT.

This clonotype was counted ten times or more. The rearrangement links TRBV24-1 to TRBJ1-1; D is unresolved. The CDR3 spans 17 residues. V was cut by 0 bases and J by 0 bases, with 13 bases left in between. Germline V gene lookup returns CDR1 KGHDR and CDR2 SFDVKD. CDR3 amino acids: CATSDLQPSEMNTEAFF. CDR3 sequence (DNA): TGTGCCACCAGTGATTTGCAACCGTCGGAAATGAACACTGAAGCTTTCTTT.

This clonotype has ten or more counts. CDR3 bases: TGTGCCATCAGTGAGGGCCGGACAGGGGGGAACACTGAAGCTTTCTTT. Encoded protein: CAISEGRTGGNTEAFF. This rearrangement joins TRBV10-3 to TRBJ1-1; TRBD1 matches 10 bases. The CDR3 covers 16 residues. Per the germline V gene, CDR1 is ENHRY and CDR2 is SYGVKD. With V trimmed by 2 bases and J by 1 base, 4 bases remained unmatched.

This clonotype was detected many times. The genes are TRBV29-1 and TRBJ2-7, with 11 bases lining up with TRBD1. The CDR3 loop spans 13 amino acids. Germline V gene data show CDR1 as SQVTM and CDR2 as ANQGSEA. J gave up 5 bases and V 6 bases, and 6 bases lay outside the gene matches. In DNA form, the CDR3 reads TGCAGCGTGAGGACAGGGGGCTTCAACGAGCAGTACTTC. Protein sequence: CSVRTGGFNEQYF.

This clonotype was observed many times. The chain joins TRBV7-9 to TRBJ2-5; D is possibly TRBD2 (5 bases). Trimming removed 4 bases from V and 5 bases from J, with 20 bases in between. The germline CDR1 and CDR2 sequences are SEHNR and FQNEAQ (reference sequence). The CDR3 consists of 16 residues. The CDR3 DNA reads TGTGCCAGCAGCTACGGGCGTAGCGTCGCAACCGAGACCCAGTACTTC. It codes for CASSYGRSVATETQYF.

This clonotype was recorded many times. The chain carries TRBV5-5 and TRBJ1-1; no definite D call. Trimming stripped 0 bases from V and 1 base from J, with 7 bases between. CDR3 length: 14 residues. Looked up from germline, CDR1 is SGHKS and CDR2 is YYEKEE (reference sequence). CDR3 loop: CASSLVIENTEAFF. The CDR3 DNA sequence: TGTGCCAGCAGCTTGGTGATCGAGAACACTGAAGCTTTCTTT. Drawing the rest from reference TRBV5-5 and TRBJ1-1, the complete variable domain is DAGVTQSPTHLIKTRGQQVTLRCSPISGHKSVSWYQQVLGQGPQFIFQYYEKEERGRGNFPDRFSARQFPNYSSELNVNALLLGDSALYLCASSLVIENTEAFFGQGTRLTVV.

Of note for this clonotype: At one of its ends the junction is not consistent with the germline gene, which may arise from a read error. The chain uses TRBV10-3 and TRBJ2-2, with 11 bases fitting TRBD2. Per germline, CDR1 ENHRY and CDR2 SYGVKD. The CDR3 is made up of 16 amino acids. CDR3 coding DNA: TGTGCCAGCAGTACCACTAGCGGGAGTCAGGACGGGGAGCTGTTTTTT. The encoded protein is CASSTTSGSQDGELFF.

This clonotype has at least ten counts. The rearrangement joins TRBV19 to TRBJ1-2; D is uncertain. V lost 1 base and J 4 bases, leaving 16 bases between the germline ends. Looked up from germline, CDR1 is LNHDA and CDR2 is SQIVND (reference sequence). This CDR3 spans 16 amino acids. The chain's CDR3 is CASSIGPGAAVYGYTF. CDR3 bases: TGTGCCAGTAGTATAGGCCCGGGTGCGGCTGTCTATGGCTACACCTTC.

V gene TRBV5-5 combines with J gene TRBJ1-5; tentative D call: TRBD1 (5 bases). The CDR3 is made up of 16 amino acids. Germline loops: CDR1 SGHKS, CDR2 YYEKEE (reference sequence). The V end was cut by 5 bases, the J end by 4 bases, with 19 bases between. CDR3 region: CASSYSFSRGNQPQHF. In DNA form, the CDR3 reads TGTGCCAGCAGTTACTCGTTTAGTCGGGGGAATCAGCCCCAGCATTTT. Supplemented by reference TRBV5-5 and TRBJ1-5, the full variable domain reads DAGVTQSPTHLIKTRGQQVTLRCSPISGHKSVSWYQQVLGQGPQFIFQYYEKEERGRGNFPDRFSARQFPNYSSELNVNALLLGDSALYLCASSYSFSRGNQPQHFGDGTRLSIL.

There are many counts of this clonotype. CDR3 amino acids: CASSAKGGRTEAFF. For the CDR3, the DNA is TGTGCCAGCAGCGCGAAGGGAGGCCGGACAGAAGCTTTCTTT. V usage is TRBV9 and J usage is TRBJ1-1; D is possibly TRBD1 (5 bases). Deletions cut 3 bases from V and 8 bases from J, with 17 bases between. In germline, CDR1 is SGDLS, CDR2 YYNGEE. The CDR3 consists of 14 residues.

This clonotype has a handful of counts. This chain connects TRBV20-1 to TRBJ2-7; D gene ambiguous. Germline lookup yields CDR1 DFQATT and CDR2 SNEGSKA (reference sequence). This CDR3 contains 10 residues. V was pared by 5 bases and J by 3 bases, with 5 bases between. The CDR3 DNA follows: TGCAGTGCTGCCCTCTACGAGCAGTACTTC. Its translation: CSAALYEQYF.

This clonotype was detected many times. CDR3: CSVAGGVPWGYTF. In nucleotides, the CDR3 is TGCAGCGTTGCGGGCGGGGTCCCATGGGGCTACACCTTC. The V gene is TRBV29-1, the J gene TRBJ1-2; D unclear. From germline, CDR1 is SQVTM and CDR2 ANQGSEA. The germline V and J ends were trimmed by 4 bases and 8 bases, with 17 bases remaining between them. This CDR3 region has 13 residues.

The V gene is TRBV7-9, the J gene TRBJ1-6, with D possibly matching TRBD1 (5 bases). Germline loops: CDR1 SEHNR, CDR2 FQNEAQ (reference sequence). The CDR3 has 13 residues. Trimming stripped 5 bases from V and 5 bases from J, with 7 bases between. CDR3 amino acids: CASSRQNNSPLHF. The CDR3 coding sequence is TGTGCCAGCAGCCGACAGAATAATTCACCCCTCCACTTT.